This entry lists 30 T cell receptor beta chains sequenced from one sample in a study of blood T cell repertoires in COVID-19. Clones were sequenced by immunoSEQ multiplex PCR, and TCRdb holds only the in-frame ones, with some missing. The sample shows 400,000 to 500,000 clones, about 88% of them seen only once. The sample consisted of PBMCs or T cells enriched from blood (not recorded which). The receptors were gathered from a young woman who had been exposed to COVID-19.

The chain employs TRBV5-4 and TRBJ1-1, with 8 bases lining up with TRBD1. CDR3 length: 16 amino acids. J gave up 0 bases and V 2 bases, and 6 bases lay outside the gene matches. CDR1 is SGHNT, CDR2 YYREEE, per germline (reference sequence). CDR3 loop: CASSFTGGSLNTEAFF. The CDR3 DNA reads TGTGCCAGCAGCTTTACAGGGGGATCTTTGAACACTGAAGCTTTCTTT. The full variable domain, completed using reference TRBV5-4 and TRBJ1-1, is ETGVTQSPTHLIKTRGQQVTLRCSSQSGHNTVSWYQQALGQGPQFIFQYYREEENGRGNFPPRFSGLQFPNYSSELNVNALELDDSALYLCASSFTGGSLNTEAFFGQGTRLTVV.

This clone was seen only once. J is TRBJ2-7 and V is TRBV28; 13 positions agree with TRBD2. Germline loops: CDR1 MDHEN, CDR2 SYDVKM. This CDR3 is 14 amino acids long. The V gene end was trimmed by 6 bases and the J gene end by 7 bases; junction bases not matched to a gene: 6. CDR3 amino acids: CASSGLAGVGEQYF. The CDR3 region has the DNA TGTGCCAGCAGCGGACTAGCGGGAGTAGGAGAGCAGTACTTC. The entire variable domain, with the rest obtained from reference TRBV28 and TRBJ2-7, is as follows: DVKVTQSSRYLVKRTGEKVFLECVQDMDHENMFWYRQDPGLGLRLIYFSYDVKMKEKGDIPEGYSVSREKKERFSLILESASTNQTSMYLCASSGLAGVGEQYFGPGTRLTVT.

The chain carries TRBV6-4 and TRBJ2-5; 8 bases match TRBD1. The CDR3 sequence is 15 residues long. Germline V gives CDR1 MRHNA, CDR2 SNTAGT. Unmatched junction bases numbered 7, after V lost 2 bases and J lost 5 bases. CDR3 protein: CASSDLGQGSETQYF. CDR3 coding DNA: TGTGCCAGCAGTGACCTAGGACAGGGTAGTGAGACCCAGTACTTC.

This chain connects TRBV6-6 to TRBJ2-1, with unresolved D. CDR3 length: 14 residues. Germline V lookup: CDR1 MNHNY, CDR2 SVGAGI (reference sequence). Trimming took 2 bases from V and 6 from J, leaving 11 bases between them. This CDR3 is CASSYETSFNEQFF. The DNA for the CDR3 is TGTGCCAGCAGTTACGAGACAAGCTTCAATGAGCAGTTCTTC.

This chain links TRBV27 with TRBJ2-7, with D unresolved. The CDR3 covers 13 residues. The germline gives CDR1 MNHEY, CDR2 SMNVEV (reference sequence). Between the trimmed V and J ends, which lost 0 bases and 4 bases, there was a span of 7 bases. In nucleotides, the CDR3 is TGTGCCAGCAGTTTATCTCCCCCGTACGAGCAGTACTTC. It codes for CASSLSPPYEQYF.

This sequence joins TRBV4-1 and TRBJ1-2, with TRBD1 as a possible D gene (5 bases). Per the germline V gene, CDR1 is MGHRA and CDR2 is YSYEKL. V was cut by 0 bases and J by 7 bases, with 18 bases left in between. The CDR3 loop spans 16 amino acids. The CDR3 nucleotides read TGCGCCAGCAGCCAAGATTCTCTAACGGACAATCTTGGCTACACCTTC. It is translated as CASSQDSLTDNLGYTF.

The V call is TRBV19, the J call TRBJ1-4; TRBD1 agrees at 9 bases. The CDR3 spans 13 residues. Germline lookup yields CDR1 LNHDA and CDR2 SQIVND (reference sequence). V was clipped by 4 bases and J by 11 bases; unmatched bases: 5. DNA of the CDR3: TGTGCCAGTAGTACTAGGACAGGGGACAAACTGTTTTTT. Translating it yields CASSTRTGDKLFF.

This clone has only one observation. The sample holds other DNA sequences that translate to the same CDR3. The chain joins TRBV5-1 to TRBJ2-7, with D perhaps TRBD2 (6 bases). The germline gives CDR1 SGHRS, CDR2 YFSETQ. The CDR3 loop spans 14 amino acids. Trimming cost V 0 bases and J 3 bases, with 10 bases left between them. The DNA of the CDR3 is TGCGCCAGCAGCTTGGAAGTGGGGGGCTACGAGCAGTACTTC. This sequence encodes CASSLEVGGYEQYF.

The chain recombines TRBV9 with TRBJ1-2; tentatively, D is TRBD1 (6 bases). The CDR3 sequence is 14 residues long. CDR1 is SGDLS, CDR2 YYNGEE, per germline. V gave up 0 bases and J gave up 2 bases, with 8 bases separating them. The CDR3 DNA follows: TGTGCCAGCAGCGTAGCACAGGGAAACTATGGCTACACCTTC. Its protein is CASSVAQGNYGYTF.

This sequence joins TRBV11-1 and TRBJ2-1, with 7 bases fitting TRBD1. The CDR3 has 15 residues. J lost 0 bases, V lost 7 bases, and 6 bases had no gene match. CDR1 and CDR2 from the germline V gene are SGHAT and FQDESV (reference sequence). CDR3 nucleotide sequence: TGTGCCAGCACGACAGGGTGGAGCTCCTACAATGAGCAGTTCTTC. Its translation is CASTTGWSSYNEQFF.

The gene calls are TRBV7-2 and TRBJ2-5, with D perhaps matching TRBD1 (7 bases). The CDR3 is 13 amino acids. Between the trimmed V and J ends, which lost 5 bases and 4 bases, there was a span of 11 bases. Looked up from germline, CDR1 is SGHTA and CDR2 is FQGNSA. The CDR3 loop reads CASSRQGGETQYF. CDR3 coding DNA: TGTGCCAGCAGCAGACAGGGAGGAGAGACCCAGTACTTC.

The chain links TRBV28 to TRBJ2-3; 8 bases are shared with TRBD1. Germline V gene lookup returns CDR1 MDHEN and CDR2 SYDVKM. V lost 2 bases, J lost 3 bases, and 4 bases stayed unmatched. This CDR3 is built from 15 residues. In nucleotides, the CDR3 is TGTGCCAGCAGTTTAAGGACAGGGCCGACAGATACGCAGTATTTT. Translation gives CASSLRTGPTDTQYF.

The chain carries TRBV11-2 and TRBJ1-4; 8 nucleotides match TRBD1. The germline gives CDR1 SGHAT, CDR2 FQNNGV. The CDR3 is made up of 16 amino acids. Losses at the gene ends were 5 bases for V and 6 bases for J; bases not matched to a gene: 11. The CDR3 sequence is CASSQFGSGGDEKLFF. As DNA, the CDR3 is TGTGCCAGCAGCCAATTCGGTTCAGGGGGCGATGAAAAACTGTTTTTT.

The rearrangement joins TRBV5-4 to TRBJ1-1; the match to TRBD1 covers 11 bases. Germline V gene data show CDR1 as SGHNT and CDR2 as YYREEE (reference sequence). The V gene end was trimmed by 3 bases and the J gene end by 11 bases; junction bases not matched to a gene: 12. CDR3 length: 15 amino acids. The CDR3 DNA reads as TGTGCCAGCAGCTCGGCCGGACAGGGGGCGACGGCGGCTTTCTTT. It is translated as CASSSAGQGATAAFF.

V and J are TRBV5-6 and TRBJ1-1, with D perhaps TRBD1 (5 bases). V dropped 3 bases and J dropped 0 bases, with 12 bases sitting between them. CDR3 size: 15 residues. Germline assignment: CDR1 SGHDT and CDR2 YYEEEE. CDR3 protein: CASSSQDLMNTEAFF. CDR3 in DNA: TGTGCCAGCAGCTCACAGGATTTAATGAACACTGAAGCTTTCTTT.

As concerns this clone: Additional DNA sequences in this sample encode the identical CDR3. The V gene is TRBV7-2, the J gene TRBJ1-3; 7 nucleotides agree with TRBD1. From germline, CDR1 is SGHTA and CDR2 FQGNSA. The CDR3 totals 14 residues. The V gene end was trimmed by 5 bases and the J gene end by 1 base; junction bases not matched to a gene: 2. This chain's CDR3 is CASSLTGSGNTIYF. The CDR3 coding sequence is TGTGCCAGCAGCCTGACAGGGTCTGGAAACACCATATATTTT.

The CDR3 bases are TGTGCCAGCAGGTCCCGGGACTCCGTGTACAATGAGCAGTTCTTC. Protein: CASRSRDSVYNEQFF. The genes are TRBV27 and TRBJ2-1; weak D call: TRBD2 (6 bases). The CDR3 has 15 residues. V was clipped by 6 bases and J by 4 bases, with 16 bases between them. The germline CDR1 and CDR2 sequences are MNHEY and SMNVEV (reference sequence).

The chain couples TRBV7-6 to TRBJ2-5; 9 nucleotides match TRBD1. Germline V lookup: CDR1 SGHVS, CDR2 FNYEAQ. The CDR3 covers 15 residues. V lost 5 bases, J lost 1 base, and 5 bases stayed unmatched. The CDR3 sequence: CASSRTGAFQETQYF. DNA of the CDR3: TGTGCCAGCAGCCGGACAGGGGCCTTCCAAGAGACCCAGTACTTC.

The chain couples TRBV28 to TRBJ1-2; TRBD1 is a possible D gene (6 bases). The CDR3 is made up of 14 amino acids. V lost 7 bases and J lost 4, with 16 bases in between. Germline V gives CDR1 MDHEN, CDR2 SYDVKM. CDR3 loop: CASMWAGEGYGYTF. CDR3 nucleotides: TGTGCCAGCATGTGGGCAGGGGAAGGCTATGGCTACACCTTC.

The V gene is TRBV28, the J gene TRBJ1-6, with TRBD1 matching 8 bases. The CDR3 spans 15 residues. Germline CDR1 is MDHEN and CDR2 is SYDVKM. V dropped 6 bases and J dropped 6; count of bases not matched to a gene: 7. Written as DNA, the CDR3 is TGTGCCAGCAGACCCGGACAGGGTATTAATTCACCCCTCCACTTT. Protein product: CASRPGQGINSPLHF.

This clone was seen only once. V usage is TRBV3-1 (or the pseudogene TRBV3-2) and J usage is TRBJ1-2, with 9 nucleotides matching TRBD1. This CDR3 comprises 18 residues. Germline CDR1 LGHDT, CDR2 YNNKEL (reference sequence). After removal of 1 base from V and 4 bases from J, the junction contained 13 bases not matched to a gene. The CDR3, as DNA: TGTGCCAGCAGCCAAGTCGAAATTCGGACAGGGGAGGCCTATGGCTACACCTTC. This gives the protein CASSQVEIRTGEAYGYTF.

The J gene is TRBJ2-2, the V gene TRBV6-2 or TRBV6-3, with no clear D. Germline lookup yields CDR1 MNHEY and CDR2 SVGEGT. Trimming took 2 bases from V and 3 from J, leaving 7 bases between them. This CDR3 has 14 residues. In nucleotides, the CDR3 is TGTGCCAGCAGTTACGGTTCGGACACCGGGGAGCTGTTTTTT. Protein product: CASSYGSDTGELFF.

CDR3 in DNA: TGTGCCAGCAGCACAGGGTTAATGTACAATGAGCAGTTCTTC. Protein product: CASSTGLMYNEQFF. The chain recombines TRBV27 with TRBJ2-1; possibly TRBD1 for D (6 bases). Germline CDR1 MNHEY, CDR2 SMNVEV (reference sequence). The CDR3 sequence is 14 residues long. Trimming left V 6 bases short and J 4 bases short, with 13 bases between.

The chain uses TRBV27 and TRBJ2-5; 10 bases fit TRBD2. This CDR3 is built from 17 residues. J was trimmed by 5 bases and V by 5 bases; bases with no gene match: 14. Per the germline V gene, CDR1 is MNHEY and CDR2 is SMNVEV (reference sequence). The DNA of the CDR3 is TGTGCCAGCAGTCCTAGGCGAAGGGGTAGCGGGGGGGAGACCCAGTACTTC. Its protein is CASSPRRRGSGGETQYF.

The V and J genes are TRBV3-1 (or the pseudogene TRBV3-2) and TRBJ2-3; D not certain. In germline, CDR1 is LGHDT, CDR2 YNNKEL (reference sequence). The CDR3 has 12 residues. The V end lost 1 base, the J end lost 4 bases, and 3 bases lay between the germline ends. CDR3 nucleotides: TGTGCCAGCAGCCAAGTCGCAGATACGCAGTATTTT. Its translation: CASSQVADTQYF.

V and J are TRBV28 and TRBJ1-5; D gene uncertain. Germline V gene data show CDR1 as MDHEN and CDR2 as SYDVKM. The CDR3 extends over 13 amino acids. The V gene lost 7 bases and the J gene lost 3 bases, with 10 bases spanning the gap. The CDR3 protein is CASNGGPNQPQHF. For the CDR3, the DNA is TGTGCCAGCAATGGAGGGCCCAATCAGCCCCAGCATTTT.

This clone is a singleton in its sample. The chain links TRBV27 to TRBJ1-1, with D possibly being TRBD1 (6 bases). V lost 5 bases and J lost 1, with 17 bases in between. This CDR3 spans 16 amino acids. Germline CDR1 and CDR2: MNHEY and SMNVEV (reference sequence). CDR3 in DNA: TGTGCCAGCAGTACTCAGGGGAGTAATTGGAACACTGAAGCTTTCTTT. It translates to CASSTQGSNWNTEAFF.

The rearrangement links TRBV7-9 to TRBJ1-2; D unclear. Germline assignment: CDR1 SEHNR and CDR2 FQNEAQ (reference sequence). This CDR3 has 12 amino acids. Trimming stripped 4 bases from V and 6 bases from J, with 9 bases between. The CDR3 DNA follows: TGTGCCAGCAGCTCCTCGAGGGATGGCTACACCTTC. The encoded protein is CASSSSRDGYTF.

The rearrangement joins TRBV6-2 or TRBV6-3 to TRBJ1-2; TRBD1 aligns across 11 bases. The J segment lost 7 bases and the V segment lost 3 bases, leaving 7 bases of the junction unmatched. CDR1 is MNHEY, CDR2 SVGEGT, per germline. The CDR3 totals 15 residues. This chain's CDR3 is CASSYPGTGGVGYTF. In nucleotides, the CDR3 is TGTGCCAGCAGTTATCCCGGGACAGGGGGTGTTGGCTACACCTTC.

The chain joins TRBV28 to TRBJ1-4; tentative D call: TRBD1 (5 bases). This CDR3 contains 15 residues. Trimming shortened V by 4 bases and J by 3 bases, and 12 bases separated the two germline ends. Germline loops: CDR1 MDHEN, CDR2 SYDVKM. The CDR3 DNA reads TGTGCCAGCAGTTCAAAGGGGTTGCCTAATGAAAAACTGTTTTTT. This sequence encodes CASSSKGLPNEKLFF.